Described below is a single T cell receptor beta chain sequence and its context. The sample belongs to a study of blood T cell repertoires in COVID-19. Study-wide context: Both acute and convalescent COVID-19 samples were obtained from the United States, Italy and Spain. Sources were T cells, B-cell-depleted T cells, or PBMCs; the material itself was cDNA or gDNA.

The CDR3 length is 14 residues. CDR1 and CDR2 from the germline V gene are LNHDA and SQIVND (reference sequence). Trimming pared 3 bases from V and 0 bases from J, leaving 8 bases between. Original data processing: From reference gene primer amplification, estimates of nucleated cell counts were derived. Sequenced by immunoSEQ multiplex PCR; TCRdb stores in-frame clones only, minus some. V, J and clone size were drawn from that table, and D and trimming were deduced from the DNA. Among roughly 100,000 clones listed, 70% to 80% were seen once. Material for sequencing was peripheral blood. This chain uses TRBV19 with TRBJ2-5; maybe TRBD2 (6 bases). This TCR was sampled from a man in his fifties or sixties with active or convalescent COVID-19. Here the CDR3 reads CASSMGGHQETQYF. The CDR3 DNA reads TGTGCCAGTAGTATGGGGGGACACCAAGAGACCCAGTACTTC.